This TCR beta chain is drawn from a study of early T cells in non-severe SARS-CoV-2 infection. Findings and caveats of the study: Comparison of clonotypes with VDJdb favored anti-spike CD8 responses while missing private and CD4 specificities.

Molecules of cDNA were individually given unique molecular identifiers that were attached to them. TCRdb re-derived calls from the 5' RACE reads in MiXCR, one entry per CDR3 protein. Of around 63,000 distinct CDR3 sequences listed, 8% to 10% were seen once; the top ten hold around 16%. This clonotype was found a few times. The antigen is undetermined. Germline V gives CDR1 MNHEY, CDR2 SVGEGT. CDR3 size: 15 residues. The V and J ends lost 5 bases and 6 bases, in that order; junction bases with no gene match: 4. The clonotype was recovered from an adult who was a healthcare worker with PCR-confirmed SARS-CoV-2 infection or an uninfected control (not recorded which). The J gene is TRBJ2-5, the V gene TRBV6-2 or TRBV6-3; 15 nucleotides match TRBD2. The specimen was whole blood, collected at baseline. The CDR3 nucleotides are TGTGCCAGCAGTCGGACTAGCGGGAGGGTAAAGACCCAGTACTTC. Translating gives CASSRTSGRVKTQYF.